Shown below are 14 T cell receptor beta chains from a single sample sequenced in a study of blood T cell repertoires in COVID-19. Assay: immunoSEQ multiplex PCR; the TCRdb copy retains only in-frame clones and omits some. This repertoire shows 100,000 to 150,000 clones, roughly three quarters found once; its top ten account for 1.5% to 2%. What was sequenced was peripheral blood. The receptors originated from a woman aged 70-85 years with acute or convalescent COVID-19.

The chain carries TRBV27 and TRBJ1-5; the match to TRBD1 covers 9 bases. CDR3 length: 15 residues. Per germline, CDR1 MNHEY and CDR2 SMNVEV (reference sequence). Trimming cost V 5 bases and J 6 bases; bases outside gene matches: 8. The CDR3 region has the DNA TGTGCCAGCAGTAAAGGACAGGGGTCGGGTCAGCCCCAGCATTTT. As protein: CASSKGQGSGQPQHF.

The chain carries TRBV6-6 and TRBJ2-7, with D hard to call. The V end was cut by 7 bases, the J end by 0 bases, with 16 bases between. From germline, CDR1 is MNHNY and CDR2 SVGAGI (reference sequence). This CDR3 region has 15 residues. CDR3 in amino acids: CASTPSRQSSYEQYF. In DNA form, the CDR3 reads TGTGCCAGCACCCCCTCGCGGCAGAGCTCCTACGAGCAGTACTTC.

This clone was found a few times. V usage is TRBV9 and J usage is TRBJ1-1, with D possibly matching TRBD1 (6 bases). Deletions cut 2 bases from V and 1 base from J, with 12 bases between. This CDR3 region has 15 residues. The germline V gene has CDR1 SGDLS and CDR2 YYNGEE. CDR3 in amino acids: CASSVKGTPNTEAFF. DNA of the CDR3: TGTGCCAGCAGCGTTAAGGGGACACCGAACACTGAAGCTTTCTTT.

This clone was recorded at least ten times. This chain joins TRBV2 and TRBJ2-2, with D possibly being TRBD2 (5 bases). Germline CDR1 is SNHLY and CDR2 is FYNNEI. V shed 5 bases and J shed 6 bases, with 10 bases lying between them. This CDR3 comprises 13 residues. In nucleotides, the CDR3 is TGTGCCAGCAGTCGGGAAATGGCCGGGGAGCTGTTTTTT. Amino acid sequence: CASSREMAGELFF.

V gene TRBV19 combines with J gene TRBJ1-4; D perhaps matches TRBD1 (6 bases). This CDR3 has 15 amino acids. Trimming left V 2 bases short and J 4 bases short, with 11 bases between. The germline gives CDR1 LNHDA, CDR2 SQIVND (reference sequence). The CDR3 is CASSITADSNEKLFF. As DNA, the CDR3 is TGTGCCAGTAGTATAACCGCGGACAGTAATGAAAAACTGTTTTTT. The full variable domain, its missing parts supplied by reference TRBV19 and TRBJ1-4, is DGGITQSPKYLFRKEGQNVTLSCEQNLNHDAMYWYRQDPGQGLRLIYYSQIVNDFQKGDIAEGYSVSREKKESFPLTVTSAQKNPTAFYLCASSITADSNEKLFFGSGTQLSVL.

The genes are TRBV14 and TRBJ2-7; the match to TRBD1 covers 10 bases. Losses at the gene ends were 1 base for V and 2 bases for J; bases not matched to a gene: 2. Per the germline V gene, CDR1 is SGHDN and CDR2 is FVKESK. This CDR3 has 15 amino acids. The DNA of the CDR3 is TGTGCCAGCAGCCAAGGGACAGGGGGGGCCTACGAGCAGTACTTC. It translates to CASSQGTGGAYEQYF.

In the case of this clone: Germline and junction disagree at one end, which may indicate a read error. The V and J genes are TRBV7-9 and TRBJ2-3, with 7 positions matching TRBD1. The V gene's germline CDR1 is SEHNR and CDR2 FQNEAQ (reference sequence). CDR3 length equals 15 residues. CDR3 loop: CANSLTGHEADTQYF. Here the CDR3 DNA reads TGTGCCAACAGCTTGACAGGGCATGAGGCAGATACGCAGTATTTT.

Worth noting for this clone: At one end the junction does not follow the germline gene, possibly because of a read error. CDR3 loop: CASSPLDSPNTEAFF. The CDR3 bases are TGTGCCAGCAGCCCCCTGGACAGCCCGAACACTGAGGCTTTCTTT. This chain joins TRBV11-2 and TRBJ1-1, with D possibly being TRBD1 (6 bases). Germline CDR1 and CDR2: SGHAT and FQNNGV. This CDR3 region has 15 residues.

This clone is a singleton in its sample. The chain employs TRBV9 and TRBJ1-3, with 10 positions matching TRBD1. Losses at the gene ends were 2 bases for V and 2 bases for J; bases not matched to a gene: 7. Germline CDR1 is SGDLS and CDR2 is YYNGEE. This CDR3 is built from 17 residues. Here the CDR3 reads CASSVTGTGEAGNTIYF. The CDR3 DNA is TGTGCCAGCAGCGTGACCGGGACAGGGGAGGCTGGAAACACCATATATTTT. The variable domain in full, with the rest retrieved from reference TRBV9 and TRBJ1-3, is DSGVTQTPKHLITATGQRVTLRCSPRSGDLSVYWYQQSLDQGLQFLIQYYNGEERAKGNILERFSAQQFPDLHSELNLSSLELGDSALYFCASSVTGTGEAGNTIYFGEGSWLTVV.

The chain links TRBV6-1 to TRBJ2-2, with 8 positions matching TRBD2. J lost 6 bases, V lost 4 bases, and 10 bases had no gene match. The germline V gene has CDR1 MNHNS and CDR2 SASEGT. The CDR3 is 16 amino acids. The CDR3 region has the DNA TGTGCCAGCAGTGGTGGGACTAGTTTGAGCGCCGGGGAGCTGTTTTTT. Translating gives CASSGGTSLSAGELFF.

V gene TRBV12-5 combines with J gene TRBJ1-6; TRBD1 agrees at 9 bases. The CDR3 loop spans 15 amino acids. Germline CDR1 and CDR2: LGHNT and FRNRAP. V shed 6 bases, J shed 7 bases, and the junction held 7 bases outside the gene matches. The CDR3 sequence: CASGAQGTGNSPLHF. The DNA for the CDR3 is TGTGCTAGTGGGGCTCAGGGGACAGGGAATTCACCCCTCCACTTT.

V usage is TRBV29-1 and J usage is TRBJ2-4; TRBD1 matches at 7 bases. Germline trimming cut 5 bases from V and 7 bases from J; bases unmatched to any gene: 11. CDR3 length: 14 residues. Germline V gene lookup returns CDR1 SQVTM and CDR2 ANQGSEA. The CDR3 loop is CSVYKTGALNIQYF. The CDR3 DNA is TGCAGCGTTTACAAAACAGGGGCTCTGAACATTCAGTACTTC.

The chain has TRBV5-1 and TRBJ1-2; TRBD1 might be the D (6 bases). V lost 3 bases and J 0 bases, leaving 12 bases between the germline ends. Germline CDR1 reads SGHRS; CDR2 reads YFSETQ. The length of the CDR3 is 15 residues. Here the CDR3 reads CASSSGQIPNYGYTF. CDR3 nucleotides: TGCGCCAGCAGCTCCGGACAGATTCCTAACTATGGCTACACCTTC.

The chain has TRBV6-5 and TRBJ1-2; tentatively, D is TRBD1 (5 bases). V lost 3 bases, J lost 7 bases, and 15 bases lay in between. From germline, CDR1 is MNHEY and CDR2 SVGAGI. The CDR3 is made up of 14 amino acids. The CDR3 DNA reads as TGTGCCAGCAGTTATGATTCAGGGAGGGTTGGCTACACCTTC. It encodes CASSYDSGRVGYTF.